These 2 T cell receptor beta chains were all obtained from the same sample, sequenced in a study of blood T cell repertoires in COVID-19. Assay used: immunoSEQ multiplex PCR; TCRdb lists only in-frame clones, some missing. The table includes over 400,000 clones, about 89% detected once. Sequencing used peripheral blood. The source is a woman aged 50 to 60 with COVID-19, enrolled during active disease.

V and J are TRBV9 and TRBJ2-5, with TRBD2 matching 7 bases. The CDR3 is 14 amino acids. V lost 3 bases to trimming and J lost 4 bases; unmatched junction nucleotides: 6. CDR1 and CDR2 (germline): SGDLS, YYNGEE. In nucleotides, the CDR3 is TGTGCCAGCAGCGAAGAGCGGGGAGGAGAGACCCAGTACTTC. It encodes CASSEERGGETQYF.

V is TRBV12-5 and J is TRBJ1-2, with D possibly being TRBD1 (5 bases). The germline gives CDR1 LGHNT, CDR2 FRNRAP. V was cut by 2 bases and J by 2 bases, with 21 bases left in between. CDR3 length: 18 amino acids. The CDR3 nucleotides are TGTGCTAGTGGTTTGAACGTCCCGGGAGGGGCTTCCAACTATGGCTACACCTTC. Amino acids: CASGLNVPGGASNYGYTF.